This T cell receptor beta chain was retrieved from a study of TIL therapy for anti-PD-1-resistant metastatic lung cancer. Study in general: Most patients had lung adenocarcinoma. Tumors carried a median about 1.5 non-synonymous mutations per megabase.

Trimming pared 0 bases from V and 0 bases from J, leaving 9 bases between. CDR1 is LGHNA and CDR2 is YSLEER in the germline V gene. This CDR3 is built from 15 residues. Stated time point: pre-treatment sample, taken before nivolumab and TIL therapy. The tumor samples were excised metastases, mostly pleural nodules or supraclavicular lymph nodes. Progressing patients received lymphodepletion, expanded TIL infusion and IL-2. The immunoSEQ assay was v3. Using immunoSEQ multiplex PCR, the repertoire was profiled, and TCRdb retains in-frame clones only, with some absent. The repertoire holds about 7,500 clones, over 65% seen once, with roughly 7% in the top ten.

Source: tumor tissue, taken at baseline. This TCR was recovered from a person aged 30 to 80 with non-small cell lung cancer. The chain couples TRBV4-3 to TRBJ2-7; D is uncertain. The CDR3 region has the DNA TGCGCCAGCAGCCAAGAATCAAGGAGCTCCTACGAGCAGTACTTC. Translation: CASSQESRSSYEQYF.